Sequencing of this TCR beta chain was carried out in a study of T cells in Graves' hyperthyroidism and ophthalmopathy. Overall study results and limits: Ophthalmopathy was told apart from stable hyperthyroidism by a 13 V-J model. Most clonotypes that expanded in the thyroid above 0.001 also showed up in blood.

This clonotype turned up a few times. The antigen is unknown. This CDR3 spans 15 amino acids. The V end was cut by 0 bases, the J end by 3 bases, with 12 bases between. CDR1 is SGHRS and CDR2 is YFSETQ in the germline V gene. Using RNA transcripts as the source, TCR beta CDR3 regions were amplified. HTBI primers were used for first-round RT-PCR of the TCR CDR3. TCRdb itself ran the multiplex PCR reads through MiXCR, one entry per CDR3 protein. The table shows fewer than 350,000 distinct CDR3 sequences, with 13% to 15% occurring only once. The clonotype originates from a woman in her forties or fifties with Graves' hyperthyroidism that later progressed to Graves' ophthalmopathy. Sequencing was carried out using blood. V gene TRBV5-1 combines with J gene TRBJ1-2; tentatively, D is TRBD1 (5 bases). CDR3 in DNA: TGCGCCAGCAGCTTGGGTGGGGGAAGTGACTATGGCTACACCTTC. It specifies CASSLGGGSDYGYTF. The entire variable domain, with the rest obtained from reference TRBV5-1 and TRBJ1-2, is as follows: KAGVTQTPRYLIKTRGQQVTLSCSPISGHRSVSWYQQTPGQGLQFLFEYFSETQRNKGNFPGRFSGRQFSNSRSEMNVSTLELGDSALYLCASSLGGGSDYGYTFGSGTRLTVV.